This note documents a single TCR beta chain sequence. The antigen remains unidentified. This specimen belongs to a study of cytomegalovirus exposure and HLA in healthy donors. The PCR employed 60 Vbeta primers together with 13 Jbeta primers. Profiled with immunoSEQ multiplex PCR; TCRdb holds only in-frame clones, not every one. The sample lists approximately 170,000 clones; just over 75% were seen once. The study's findings and limits: Published work reported that the classifier diagnosed cytomegalovirus status with high specificity and sensitivity. In an earlier analysis, in around 590 donors, most V segments appeared productive either ~87% or ~30% of the time.

The sequence came from a man aged 40-49 years in good health and CMV-seronegative. Sequencing input: PBMCs.

In DNA, the CDR3 is TGCAGCGTTGTCTCGGGGAGCGATCAGCCCCAGCATTTT. Translated, it gives CSVVSGSDQPQHF. The chain employs TRBV29-1 and TRBJ1-5; D unresolved. Between the trimmed V and J ends, which lost 4 bases and 5 bases, there was a span of 12 bases. The CDR3 covers 13 residues. Germline CDR1 is SQVTM and CDR2 is ANQGSEA.